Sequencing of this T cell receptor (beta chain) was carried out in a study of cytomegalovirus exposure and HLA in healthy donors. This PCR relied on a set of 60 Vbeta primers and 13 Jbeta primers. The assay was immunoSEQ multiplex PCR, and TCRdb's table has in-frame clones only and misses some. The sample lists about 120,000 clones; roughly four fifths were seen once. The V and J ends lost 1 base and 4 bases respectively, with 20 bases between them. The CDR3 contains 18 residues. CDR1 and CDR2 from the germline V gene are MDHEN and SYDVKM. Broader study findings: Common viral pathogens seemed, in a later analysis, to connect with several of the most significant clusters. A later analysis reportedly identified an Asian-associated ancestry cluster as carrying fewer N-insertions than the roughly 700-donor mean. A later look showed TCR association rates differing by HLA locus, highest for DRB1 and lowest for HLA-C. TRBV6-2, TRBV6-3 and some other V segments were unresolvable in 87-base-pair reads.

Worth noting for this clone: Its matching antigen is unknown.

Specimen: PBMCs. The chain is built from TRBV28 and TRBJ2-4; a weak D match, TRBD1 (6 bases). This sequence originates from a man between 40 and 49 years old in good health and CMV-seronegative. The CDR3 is CASSLLALGARPKNIQYF. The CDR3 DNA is TGTGCCAGCAGTTTATTGGCTTTGGGGGCCCGACCTAAAAACATTCAGTACTTC. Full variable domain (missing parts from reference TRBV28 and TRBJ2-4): DVKVTQSSRYLVKRTGEKVFLECVQDMDHENMFWYRQDPGLGLRLIYFSYDVKMKEKGDIPEGYSVSREKKERFSLILESASTNQTSMYLCASSLLALGARPKNIQYFGAGTRLSVL.